This entry lists 32 T cell receptor beta chains sequenced from one sample in a study of blood T cell repertoires in COVID-19. Profiling relied on immunoSEQ multiplex PCR, and the TCRdb table lists in-frame clones only, not all of them. The repertoire consists of around 270,000 clones, with roughly 89% occurring once and the leading ten covering about 4.6%. Sequencing was carried out using peripheral blood. The receptors were gathered from a man in his forties with acute or convalescent COVID-19.

V is TRBV24-1 and J is TRBJ2-2; D is possibly TRBD1 (6 bases). The CDR3 is 15 amino acids. Germline CDR1 KGHDR, CDR2 SFDVKD. V was trimmed by 2 bases and J by 5 bases, leaving 11 bases between them. CDR3 in amino acids: CATSDYRVGTGELFF. CDR3 nucleotide sequence: TGTGCCACCAGTGATTACAGGGTGGGGACCGGGGAGCTGTTTTTT.

The chain combines TRBV6-5 with TRBJ2-7, with 8 bases identical to TRBD1. Germline CDR1 is MNHEY and CDR2 is SVGAGI. The junction had 5 bases not matched to a gene; V was cut back by 10 bases and J by 6 bases. This CDR3 region has 11 residues. This CDR3 reads CATNRGTEQYF. The CDR3 region has the DNA TGTGCCACCAACAGGGGGACCGAGCAGTACTTC.

The chain recombines TRBV5-1 with TRBJ1-1; 7 bases align to TRBD1. The V segment lost 4 bases and the J segment 0 bases; nucleotides outside the gene matches: 18. The CDR3 loop spans 19 amino acids. CDR1 SGHRS and CDR2 YFSETQ come from the germline V gene. CDR3 sequence: CASSPPPGPRTGLNTEAFF. CDR3 in DNA: TGCGCCAGCAGCCCCCCTCCCGGTCCAAGGACAGGATTGAACACTGAAGCTTTCTTT.

This sequence joins TRBV11-3 and TRBJ2-7, with TRBD1 identical over 10 bases. V shed 1 base and J 4 bases; nucleotides not matched to a gene: 7. Looked up from germline, CDR1 is SGHNT and CDR2 is YENEEA. The CDR3 runs to 16 residues. CDR3 protein: CASSLGAGTGDYEQYF. Here the CDR3 DNA reads TGTGCCAGCAGCTTAGGGGCCGGGACAGGGGATTACGAGCAGTACTTC.

V usage is TRBV2 and J usage is TRBJ2-5; 7 bases agree with TRBD2. The V gene's germline CDR1 is SNHLY and CDR2 FYNNEI. The CDR3 runs 14 residues. Trimming at V came to 4 bases and at J to 4 bases, leaving 6 bases not matched to a gene. CDR3 protein: CASSVSSGVETQYF. The CDR3 coding sequence is TGTGCCAGCAGTGTGTCCAGCGGGGTAGAGACCCAGTACTTC.

The gene calls are TRBV12-3 or TRBV12-4 and TRBJ2-4; the D is unclear. The CDR3 runs to 13 residues. V was cut by 6 bases and J by 6 bases, with 12 bases left in between. The CDR3, as DNA: TGTGCCAGCAGCCTGGAGCTGTTAAACATTCAGTACTTC. This translates into CASSLELLNIQYF.

The genes are TRBV2 and TRBJ1-5, with 8 nucleotides matching TRBD1. This CDR3 is 15 amino acids long. Germline values: CDR1 SNHLY, CDR2 FYNNEI. J gave up 5 bases and V 3 bases, and 6 bases lay outside the gene matches. CDR3 in amino acids: CASSDDRGEDQPQHF. As DNA, the CDR3 is TGTGCCAGCAGTGACGACAGGGGAGAGGATCAGCCCCAGCATTTT. Using reference TRBV2 and TRBJ1-5 for the parts outside the CDR3, the full variable domain is EPEVTQTPSHQVTQMGQEVILRCVPISNHLYFYWYRQILGQKVEFLVSFYNNEISEKSEIFDDQFSVERPDGSNFTLKIRSTKLEDSAMYFCASSDDRGEDQPQHFGDGTRLSIL.

The CDR3 DNA is TGCAGCGTTGTCACACCGGGGCAGGGGGGCTACGAGCAGTACTTC. Amino acids: CSVVTPGQGGYEQYF. This chain uses TRBV29-1 with TRBJ2-7, with D possibly matching TRBD1 (7 bases). This CDR3 has 15 residues. Germline CDR1 and CDR2: SQVTM and ANQGSEA. The V end was cut by 4 bases, the J end by 3 bases, with 19 bases between.

The rearrangement joins TRBV5-1 to TRBJ1-5, with no clear D. This CDR3 is built from 13 residues. Per germline, CDR1 SGHRS and CDR2 YFSETQ. V was pared by 4 bases and J by 7 bases, with 12 bases between. In DNA, the CDR3 is TGCGCCAGCAGCACTGACATAGGCCAGCCCCAGCATTTT. Encoded protein: CASSTDIGQPQHF.

The rearrangement links TRBV10-2 to TRBJ1-4; TRBD1 might be the D (5 bases). This CDR3 is 14 amino acids long. CDR1 WSHSY and CDR2 SAAADI come from the germline V gene. Between the trimmed V and J ends, which lost 4 bases and 7 bases, there was a span of 13 bases. The CDR3 loop reads CASSVRGKSEKLFF. CDR3 sequence (DNA): TGCGCCAGCAGTGTACGGGGGAAAAGTGAAAAACTGTTTTTT.

This chain connects TRBV5-1 to TRBJ1-1, with TRBD1 matching 7 bases. The CDR3 consists of 14 residues. CDR1 is SGHRS, CDR2 YFSETQ, per germline. Trimming at V came to 4 bases and at J to 8 bases, leaving 11 bases not matched to a gene. In DNA form, the CDR3 reads TGCGCCAGCAGCGCCAGACCGGGACAGAAAGAAGCTTTCTTT. Translating gives CASSARPGQKEAFF.

This chain's CDR3 is CASGLGQTEGYTF. In DNA form, the CDR3 reads TGTGCTAGTGGTTTAGGACAGACTGAAGGCTACACCTTC. The chain joins TRBV12-5 to TRBJ1-2; possible D gene TRBD1, 6 bases. V gave up 3 bases and J gave up 8 bases, with 13 bases separating them. The CDR3 consists of 13 residues. CDR1 is LGHNT and CDR2 is FRNRAP in the germline V gene.

V usage is TRBV5-6 and J usage is TRBJ1-2; tentative D call: TRBD1 (6 bases). Germline CDR1 is SGHDT and CDR2 is YYEEEE. This CDR3 contains 15 residues. The ends were cut back, 4 bases at V and 4 bases at J, with 17 bases in the middle. CDR3: CASSLPRTDLYGYTF. CDR3 DNA sequence: TGTGCCAGCAGCCTACCGCGGACAGACCTCTATGGCTACACCTTC.

This sequence joins TRBV5-4 and TRBJ2-2; possible D gene TRBD1, 5 bases. CDR1 is SGHNT and CDR2 is YYREEE in the germline V gene (reference sequence). CDR3 length: 17 amino acids. V dropped 4 bases and J dropped 4 bases, with 20 bases sitting between them. Here the CDR3 reads CASSPKGVGPGTGELFF. The CDR3 nucleotides read TGTGCCAGCAGCCCAAAGGGTGTGGGGCCGGGCACCGGGGAGCTGTTTTTT.

The genes are TRBV30 and TRBJ1-4, with D possibly matching TRBD1 (6 bases). The CDR3 contains 16 residues. CDR1 is GTSNPN, CDR2 SVGIG, per germline (reference sequence). V lost 0 bases and J 3 bases, leaving 14 bases between the germline ends. CDR3 sequence (DNA): TGTGCCTGGAGTGTTGGGAACAGGGTTTCTAATGAAAAACTGTTTTTT. It codes for CAWSVGNRVSNEKLFF.

Only a few counts were recorded for this clone. The chain uses TRBV19 and TRBJ1-1, with TRBD1 matching 7 bases. This CDR3 contains 14 residues. The germline V gene encodes CDR1 LNHDA and CDR2 SQIVND (reference sequence). V dropped 5 bases and J dropped 1; count of bases not matched to a gene: 4. The CDR3 loop reads CASSLNRGNTEAFF. The CDR3 DNA is TGTGCCAGTAGTTTAAACAGGGGGAACACTGAAGCTTTCTTT.

In this sample, this clone turned up a few times. J is TRBJ2-1 and V is TRBV11-2; D possibly corresponds to TRBD2 (6 bases). The CDR3 totals 16 residues. The germline V and J ends were trimmed by 0 bases and 3 bases, with 12 bases remaining between them. Germline V gene data show CDR1 as SGHAT and CDR2 as FQNNGV. This CDR3 reads CASSLDPGVGYNEQFF. CDR3 coding DNA: TGTGCCAGCAGCTTAGATCCGGGGGTAGGCTACAATGAGCAGTTCTTC.

J is TRBJ2-1 and V is TRBV4-1, with D maybe TRBD1 (6 bases). Per germline, CDR1 MGHRA and CDR2 YSYEKL. V lost 3 bases to trimming and J lost 7 bases, with 19 bases between them. CDR3 length: 16 amino acids. CDR3: CASSQGAHPIVNEQFF. DNA for the CDR3: TGCGCCAGCAGCCAGGGGGCGCATCCGATTGTGAATGAGCAGTTCTTC.

V gene TRBV12-3 or TRBV12-4 combines with J gene TRBJ2-1; 7 positions match TRBD1. V shed 6 bases, J shed 10 bases, and the junction held 9 bases outside the gene matches. The CDR3 runs 13 residues. CDR3 DNA: TGTGCCAGCAGCCCGGGACAGTCTCGGGAGCAGTTCTTC. This codes for CASSPGQSREQFF.

The CDR3: CASSQEVAGTGRSSWETQYF. Here the CDR3 DNA reads TGCGCCAGCAGCCAAGAGGTCGCCGGGACAGGGAGATCCTCGTGGGAGACCCAGTACTTC. The V and J genes are TRBV4-1 and TRBJ2-5; 9 nucleotides align to TRBD1. J lost 5 bases, V lost 0 bases, and 19 bases had no gene match. The CDR3 has 20 amino acids. CDR1 is MGHRA and CDR2 is YSYEKL in the germline V gene.

The CDR3 spells CSVLGGMEQYF. DNA of the CDR3: TGCAGCGTCCTAGGGGGAATGGAGCAGTACTTC. The chain employs TRBV29-1 and TRBJ2-7; TRBD1 might be the D (6 bases). This CDR3 spans 11 amino acids. V lost 6 bases and J 7 bases, leaving 13 bases between the germline ends. Germline lookup yields CDR1 SQVTM and CDR2 ANQGSEA.

In the case of this clone: The same CDR3 also results from other DNA sequences found in this sample. This chain joins TRBV12-3 or TRBV12-4 and TRBJ1-5, with D possibly matching TRBD1 (5 bases). Trimming removed 6 bases from V and 5 bases from J, with 11 bases in between. The CDR3 is 13 residues long. The CDR3 reads CASSPRGDQPQHF. The DNA for the CDR3 is TGTGCCAGCAGCCCGCGGGGGGATCAGCCCCAGCATTTT.

The chain employs TRBV7-3 and TRBJ1-1; D is ambiguous. CDR3 size: 13 residues. Trimming took 3 bases from V and 1 from J, leaving 6 bases between them. Germline lookup yields CDR1 SGHTA and CDR2 FQGTGA. CDR3 amino acids: CASSFSWNTEAFF. Here the CDR3 DNA reads TGTGCCAGCAGCTTCTCGTGGAACACTGAAGCTTTCTTT.

This clone was recorded a few times. This chain joins TRBV7-9 and TRBJ1-2; D might be TRBD1 (6 bases). Germline V gene sequence: CDR1 SEHNR, CDR2 FQNEAQ (reference sequence). There are 14 residues in the CDR3. V was cut by 4 bases and J by 6 bases, with 15 bases left in between. The CDR3 region is CASSYQGQGDGYTF. CDR3 nucleotides: TGTGCCAGCAGCTACCAGGGGCAGGGCGATGGCTACACCTTC.

This clone turned up a few times. J is TRBJ1-5 and V is TRBV4-1; D is uncertain. There are 16 residues in the CDR3. The V end lost 0 bases, the J end lost 5 bases, and 14 bases lay between the germline ends. Germline V gene data show CDR1 as MGHRA and CDR2 as YSYEKL. CDR3: CASSQDRIVRDQPQHF. The CDR3 nucleotides read TGCGCCAGCAGCCAAGATCGGATAGTGAGGGATCAGCCCCAGCATTTT.

The chain has TRBV14 and TRBJ2-3, with 7 positions matching TRBD1. With V trimmed by 1 base and J by 1 base, 5 bases remained unmatched. This CDR3 region has 16 residues. Germline V gene sequence: CDR1 SGHDN, CDR2 FVKESK. The CDR3 DNA reads TGTGCCAGCAGCCAAGTAAGGGGGCTCGGCACAGATACGCAGTATTTT. The encoded protein is CASSQVRGLGTDTQYF.

This chain uses TRBV4-2 with TRBJ2-7; a possible D gene is TRBD1 (6 bases). The CDR3 spans 18 residues. The germline gives CDR1 LGHNA, CDR2 YNFKEQ. V was pared by 1 base and J by 0 bases, with 19 bases between. The CDR3 loop is CASSQGGPGTQYSYEQYF. As DNA, the CDR3 is TGTGCCAGCAGCCAAGGTGGCCCCGGGACACAATACTCCTACGAGCAGTACTTC.

The rearrangement links TRBV7-9 to TRBJ2-7, with 8 bases aligning to TRBD1. This CDR3 is 14 amino acids long. Unmatched junction bases numbered 9, after V lost 4 bases and J lost 7 bases. CDR1 SEHNR and CDR2 FQNEAQ come from the germline V gene (reference sequence). DNA of the CDR3: TGTGCCAGCAGCTCGGGACAGGAGCCTCGGGAGCAGTACTTC. This gives the protein CASSSGQEPREQYF.

The rearrangement uses TRBV7-2 and TRBJ2-3, with 7 bases lining up with TRBD1. The CDR3 extends over 14 amino acids. The V gene end was trimmed by 1 base and the J gene end by 3 bases; junction bases not matched to a gene: 1. CDR1 and CDR2 (germline): SGHTA, FQGNSA. The CDR3 region has the DNA TGTGCCAGCAGCTTAGTCAGGGGGACAGATACGCAGTATTTT. Translated, it gives CASSLVRGTDTQYF.

The chain is built from TRBV7-9 and TRBJ1-4, with a tentative D call TRBD1 (6 bases). The CDR3 length is 15 residues. Germline CDR1 reads SEHNR; CDR2 reads FQNEAQ (reference sequence). The V gene lost 1 base and the J gene lost 8 bases, with 14 bases spanning the gap. The DNA for the CDR3 is TGTGCCAGCAGCTTAGGACAGGTCGCCCAGGAAAAACTGTTTTTT. Protein product: CASSLGQVAQEKLFF.

This rearrangement joins TRBV2 to TRBJ1-2; perhaps TRBD1 as D (5 bases). Germline CDR1 SNHLY, CDR2 FYNNEI. Trimming left V 6 bases short and J 4 bases short, with 18 bases between. The CDR3 has 15 amino acids. The CDR3, as DNA: TGTGCCAGCAGACTCCGTCAGGGTTATGGCTATGGCTACACCTTC. Its protein is CASRLRQGYGYGYTF.

The rearrangement joins TRBV27 to TRBJ1-5, with a possible D match to TRBD1 (5 bases). The V gene lost 4 bases and the J gene lost 8 bases, with 15 bases spanning the gap. Germline loops: CDR1 MNHEY, CDR2 SMNVEV (reference sequence). The CDR3 loop spans 14 amino acids. This chain's CDR3 is CASSSGLLGEPQHF. DNA of the CDR3: TGTGCCAGCAGTTCCGGACTATTGGGGGAGCCCCAGCATTTT.